This entry describes one T cell receptor (beta chain). The sample originates from a study of blood T cell repertoires in COVID-19. At the level of the study: Samples of COVID-19 (acute and convalescent) were obtained from the United States, Italy and Spain.

The CDR3 has 14 residues. The trim removed 3 bases at V and 6 bases at J, leaving 7 bases unmatched. Germline CDR1 is SGHRS and CDR2 is YFSETQ. Per the original methods: Cell counts per sample came from amplifying reference gene primers. Here immunoSEQ multiplex PCR was the method, and the copy in TCRdb shows in-frame clones only, minus some. That table is the source of V, J and clone size, and D and trimming were worked out from the DNA. In the table there are some 240,000 clones, about 91% of which are singletons. The chain combines TRBV5-1 with TRBJ1-1; 8 bases align to TRBD1. This sequence originates from a woman between 40 and 55 years old who had recovered from COVID-19. The sequencing input was peripheral blood. CDR3 in amino acids: CASSSNRGSAEAFF. CDR3 sequence (DNA): TGCGCCAGCAGCTCCAACAGGGGGTCGGCTGAAGCTTTCTTT.